This entry lists 21 T cell receptor beta chains sequenced from one sample in a study of blood T cell repertoires in COVID-19. TCRdb's table, derived via immunoSEQ multiplex PCR, lists solely in-frame clones and lacks some. The sample yields a few hundred thousand clones, about nine tenths seen once. Sequencing was carried out using peripheral blood. The receptors shown here come from a woman between 50 and 59 years old with COVID-19, enrolled during active disease.

V usage is TRBV18 and J usage is TRBJ2-7, with TRBD2 matching over 9 bases. V shed 1 base, J shed 4 bases, and the junction held 8 bases outside the gene matches. Germline V gene lookup returns CDR1 KGHSH and CDR2 LQKENI. CDR3 length: 16 amino acids. CDR3 protein: CASSPLRLAEAYEQYF. The DNA for the CDR3 is TGTGCCAGCTCACCACTACGACTAGCGGAAGCTTACGAGCAGTACTTC.

The rearrangement joins TRBV29-1 to TRBJ1-1; D remains ambiguous. Trimming stripped 8 bases from V and 3 bases from J, with 13 bases between. Germline CDR1 SQVTM, CDR2 ANQGSEA. The CDR3 has 12 amino acids. Written as DNA, the CDR3 is TGCAGCTCGACTCGGGAGTACACTGAAGCTTTCTTT. Translation gives CSSTREYTEAFF. Together with reference TRBV29-1 and TRBJ1-1, the CDR3 gives the full variable domain: SAVISQKPSRDICQRGTSLTIQCQVDSQVTMMFWYRQQPGQSLTLIATANQGSEATYESGFVIDKFPISRPNLTFSTLTVSNMSPEDSSIYLCSSTREYTEAFFGQGTRLTVV.

The J gene is TRBJ1-6, the V gene TRBV7-2; TRBD1 is a possible D gene (6 bases). Trimming took off 5 bases at V and 7 bases at J, with 15 bases between the two ends. CDR3 length: 15 amino acids. The germline CDR1 and CDR2 sequences are SGHTA and FQGNSA. CDR3 residues: CASSGPGVGNSPLHF. The DNA for the CDR3 is TGTGCCAGCAGCGGGCCAGGGGTCGGGAATTCACCCCTCCACTTT. Based on the CDR3 plus reference TRBV7-2 and TRBJ1-6, the full variable domain is GAGVSQSPSNKVTEKGKDVELRCDPISGHTALYWYRQSLGQGLEFLIYFQGNSAPDKSGLPSDRFSAERTGGSVSTLTIQRTQQEDSAVYLCASSGPGVGNSPLHFGNGTRLTVT.

This clone was seen more than once but under ten times. The chain couples TRBV13 to TRBJ1-1, with TRBD1 matching over 12 bases. The CDR3 length is 15 residues. V lost 0 bases, J lost 12 bases, and 8 bases stayed unmatched. The germline V gene encodes CDR1 PRHDT and CDR2 FYEKMQ (reference sequence). DNA of the CDR3: TGTGCCAGCAGCTTAGGGGGGACAGGGGGCGCAAGGACTTTCTTT. Protein: CASSLGGTGGARTFF. Complete variable domain (other parts from reference TRBV13 and TRBJ1-1): AAGVIQSPRHLIKEKRETATLKCYPIPRHDTVYWYQQGPGQDPQFLISFYEKMQSDKGSIPDRFSAQQFSDYHSELNMSSLELGDSALYFCASSLGGTGGARTFFGQGTRLTVV.

Here the CDR3 DNA reads TGTGCCAGCAGCTTCCAGGGCCTTGAAGCTTTCTTT. It encodes CASSFQGLEAFF. The chain joins TRBV7-9 to TRBJ1-1; perhaps TRBD1 as D (5 bases). The germline V and J ends were trimmed by 3 bases and 7 bases, with 9 bases remaining between them. The CDR3 covers 12 residues. CDR1 is SEHNR, CDR2 FQNEAQ, per germline (reference sequence).

This clone has only one observation. Other nucleotide sequences from this sample produce the same CDR3. The chain combines TRBV18 with TRBJ2-7; no clear D. The CDR3 runs to 13 residues. Trimming shortened V by 3 bases and J by 2 bases, and 8 bases separated the two germline ends. The germline CDR1 and CDR2 sequences are KGHSH and LQKENI. The CDR3 sequence is CASSPTQTYEQYF. The CDR3 DNA follows: TGTGCCAGCTCACCTACTCAAACCTACGAGCAGTACTTC.

The genes are TRBV18 and TRBJ1-5, with D maybe TRBD1 (5 bases). The CDR3 contains 14 residues. Germline V gives CDR1 KGHSH, CDR2 LQKENI. V dropped 6 bases and J dropped 5 bases, with 14 bases sitting between them. CDR3 nucleotide sequence: TGTGCCAGCTCCCCGGAGCAGGGATATCAGCCCCAGCATTTT. Translation gives CASSPEQGYQPQHF.

This clone occurred a few times. This chain joins TRBV11-3 and TRBJ1-6; 11 bases align to TRBD1. The CDR3 is 13 amino acids. Germline V gene lookup returns CDR1 SGHNT and CDR2 YENEEA. V was clipped by 4 bases and J by 10 bases; unmatched bases: 0. CDR3 coding DNA: TGTGCCAGCAGCTGGACAGGGGGCTCACCCCTCCACTTT. This sequence encodes CASSWTGGSPLHF.

CDR3 sequence reads: CASSRLAGDSYEQYF. CDR3 DNA: TGTGCCAGCAGCAGACTAGCGGGAGACTCCTACGAGCAGTACTTC. The chain uses TRBV9 and TRBJ2-7; 12 bases are a match to TRBD2. CDR1 is SGDLS, CDR2 YYNGEE, per germline. The CDR3 sequence is 15 residues long. Unmatched junction bases numbered 2, after V lost 4 bases and J lost 0 bases.

This sequence joins TRBV5-5 and TRBJ1-2; D perhaps matches TRBD1 (5 bases). The CDR3 extends over 16 amino acids. CDR1 and CDR2 (germline): SGHKS, YYEKEE (reference sequence). Trimming cost V 4 bases and J 0 bases, with 16 bases left between them. This CDR3 reads CASSVMTRQPNYGYTF. The CDR3 DNA follows: TGTGCCAGCAGCGTTATGACACGACAGCCTAACTATGGCTACACCTTC.

The CDR3 reads CASSLREPYYGYTF. The CDR3 DNA follows: TGTGCCAGTAGTCTCCGGGAACCTTACTATGGCTACACCTTC. The rearrangement joins TRBV19 to TRBJ1-2; D is uncertain. The CDR3 is 14 amino acids. With 5 bases removed from V and 3 bases from J, the gap between germline ends came to 13 bases. Germline V gene lookup returns CDR1 LNHDA and CDR2 SQIVND (reference sequence).

V usage is TRBV30 and J usage is TRBJ1-1; D remains ambiguous. Germline loops: CDR1 GTSNPN, CDR2 SVGIG (reference sequence). V was clipped by 2 bases and J by 1 base, with 11 bases between them. The CDR3 is 14 residues long. The CDR3 nucleotides are TGTGCCTGGAGTCCCGGCAGACAGAACACTGAAGCTTTCTTT. Its translation is CAWSPGRQNTEAFF.

This clone showed up just a few times. The chain recombines TRBV6-5 with TRBJ1-2, with 7 nucleotides matching TRBD1. Trimming took 0 bases from V and 1 from J; bases not matched to a gene: 2. CDR1 and CDR2 from the germline V gene are MNHEY and SVGAGI. The CDR3 has 15 amino acids. CDR3 coding DNA: TGTGCCAGCAGTTACTCGACAGGGCGTAACTATGGCTACACCTTC. Translating gives CASSYSTGRNYGYTF.

This clone was observed a single time. The J gene is TRBJ2-3, the V gene TRBV7-2; TRBD2 aligns across 9 bases. V shed 5 bases and J 2 bases; nucleotides not matched to a gene: 8. Germline loops: CDR1 SGHTA, CDR2 FQGNSA. The CDR3 totals 16 residues. CDR3 in DNA: TGTGCCAGCAGCCCCCGACTAGCGGAGACCACAGATACGCAGTATTTT. Its protein is CASSPRLAETTDTQYF. Combining the CDR3 with reference TRBV7-2 and TRBJ2-3 gives the whole variable domain GAGVSQSPSNKVTEKGKDVELRCDPISGHTALYWYRQSLGQGLEFLIYFQGNSAPDKSGLPSDRFSAERTGGSVSTLTIQRTQQEDSAVYLCASSPRLAETTDTQYFGPGTRLTVL.

This clone was counted once. V usage is TRBV3-1 (or the pseudogene TRBV3-2) and J usage is TRBJ2-1, with a weak D call TRBD1 (5 bases). Germline V gene data show CDR1 as LGHDT and CDR2 as YNNKEL (reference sequence). Trimming took off 3 bases at V and 5 bases at J, with 11 bases between the two ends. This CDR3 region has 14 residues. The CDR3, as DNA: TGTGCCAGCAGCCAGAGAGACAGAGACAATGAGCAGTTCTTC. Its protein is CASSQRDRDNEQFF.

This rearrangement joins TRBV30 to TRBJ2-7, with D unresolved. Germline values: CDR1 GTSNPN, CDR2 SVGIG (reference sequence). The CDR3 sequence is 11 residues long. Trimming took 0 bases from V and 8 from J, leaving 8 bases between them. CDR3 residues: CAWSVTPKQYF. CDR3 in DNA: TGTGCCTGGAGTGTAACACCCAAGCAGTACTTC.

The genes are TRBV18 and TRBJ1-1, with D hard to call. The CDR3 has 15 residues. Trimming left V 4 bases short and J 1 base short, with 13 bases between. CDR1 is KGHSH, CDR2 LQKENI, per germline. In DNA form, the CDR3 reads TGTGCCAGCTCACGCATCGGCGAGGGGAACACTGAAGCTTTCTTT. Its translation: CASSRIGEGNTEAFF.

V is TRBV19 and J is TRBJ2-1; 9 bases agree with TRBD2. The germline V gene encodes CDR1 LNHDA and CDR2 SQIVND (reference sequence). The CDR3 extends over 15 amino acids. Unmatched junction bases numbered 8, after V lost 5 bases and J lost 6 bases. The CDR3 loop reads CASSLLAGPLNEQFF. The CDR3 DNA sequence: TGTGCCAGTAGTCTCCTAGCGGGACCCCTCAATGAGCAGTTCTTC.

The chain uses TRBV27 and TRBJ1-2; 12 positions match TRBD1. Trimming removed 4 bases from V and 6 bases from J; junction bases left unmatched: 12. This CDR3 has 17 residues. CDR1 is MNHEY, CDR2 SMNVEV, per germline (reference sequence). CDR3 residues: CASSSQGQGASSHGYTF. CDR3 DNA sequence: TGTGCCAGCAGTTCACAGGGACAGGGGGCCTCGTCCCATGGCTACACCTTC.

This clone was detected once. The chain has TRBV29-1 and TRBJ1-5; TRBD1 aligns across 9 bases. Per germline, CDR1 SQVTM and CDR2 ANQGSEA. The CDR3 is made up of 13 amino acids. Trimming cost V 8 bases and J 6 bases; bases outside gene matches: 8. The CDR3 reads CSKWTGVFQPQHF. CDR3 nucleotides: TGCAGCAAATGGACAGGGGTTTTTCAGCCCCAGCATTTT.

V and J are TRBV5-4 and TRBJ2-5; D gene uncertain. Germline V gene data show CDR1 as SGHNT and CDR2 as YYREEE (reference sequence). The CDR3 is 15 amino acids. V gave up 0 bases and J gave up 5 bases, with 14 bases separating them. The DNA for the CDR3 is TGTGCCAGCAGCTTGGGTCTAGTCGGGTCGGAGACCCAGTACTTC. Translating it yields CASSLGLVGSETQYF.